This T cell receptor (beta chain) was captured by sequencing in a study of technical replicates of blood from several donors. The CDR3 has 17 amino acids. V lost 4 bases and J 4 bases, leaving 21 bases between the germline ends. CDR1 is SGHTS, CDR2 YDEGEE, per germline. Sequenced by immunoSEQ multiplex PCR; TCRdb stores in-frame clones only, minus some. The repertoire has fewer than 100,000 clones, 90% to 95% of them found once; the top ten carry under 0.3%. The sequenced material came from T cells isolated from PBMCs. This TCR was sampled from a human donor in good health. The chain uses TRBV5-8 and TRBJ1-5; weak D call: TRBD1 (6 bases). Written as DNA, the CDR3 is TGTGCCAGCAGCCAGGGGACGGCCTATAGCGGGAATCAGCCCCAGCATTTT. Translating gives CASSQGTAYSGNQPQHF.